One sample yielded the 9 T cell receptor beta chains listed below, sequenced in a study of shared clonotypes between healthy human individuals. The repertoire was sequenced with immunoSEQ multiplex PCR; TCRdb's copy has only in-frame clones and lacks some. Here the sample spans about 1.1 million clones, about 84% being singletons. The sample taken for sequencing was memory CD4+ T cells from PBMCs. Subset meaning: CD45RA-negative fraction. The receptors derive from a man in his late teens or twenties in good health. Some clones in this sample may be carry-over from other donors' samples.

The chain has TRBV4-2 and TRBJ2-1; 7 nucleotides align to TRBD1. The V segment lost 0 bases and the J segment 5 bases; nucleotides outside the gene matches: 7. Germline values: CDR1 LGHNA, CDR2 YNFKEQ. The CDR3 extends over 16 amino acids. The CDR3 region is CASSQEPGTAHNEQFF. In DNA form, the CDR3 reads TGTGCCAGCAGCCAAGAGCCTGGGACAGCCCACAATGAGCAGTTCTTC.

The sample holds a few counts of this clone. J is TRBJ2-1 and V is TRBV11-1; D perhaps matches TRBD2 (6 bases). The ends were cut back, 5 bases at V and 4 bases at J, with 15 bases in the middle. The CDR3 has 15 amino acids. Looked up from germline, CDR1 is SGHAT and CDR2 is FQDESV (reference sequence). The CDR3 region has the DNA TGTGCCAGCAGCCCCCACGGCGGGACTTACAATGAGCAGTTCTTC. Its translation: CASSPHGGTYNEQFF. The entire variable domain, with the rest obtained from reference TRBV11-1 and TRBJ2-1, is as follows: EAEVAQSPRYKITEKSQAVAFWCDPISGHATLYWYRQILGQGPELLVQFQDESVVDDSQLPKDRFSAERLKGVDSTLKIQPAELGDSAMYLCASSPHGGTYNEQFFGPGTRLTVL.

This chain joins TRBV15 and TRBJ1-1; D unresolved. The CDR3 is 13 residues long. V dropped 6 bases and J dropped 4 bases, with 12 bases sitting between them. CDR1 LNHNV and CDR2 YYDKDF come from the germline V gene (reference sequence). The CDR3 region has the DNA TGTGCCACCAGTAATCGGTGGGGCACTGAAGCTTTCTTT. Translation: CATSNRWGTEAFF.

The chain employs TRBV29-1 and TRBJ2-1; D possibly corresponds to TRBD1 (6 bases). The CDR3 spans 13 residues. Trimming shortened V by 7 bases and J by 2 bases, and 12 bases separated the two germline ends. Germline CDR1 reads SQVTM; CDR2 reads ANQGSEA. CDR3 residues: CSAATGTYNEQFF. CDR3 nucleotide sequence: TGCAGCGCCGCAACAGGGACCTACAATGAGCAGTTCTTC.

CDR3 sequence reads: CASNRGATGELFF. CDR3 coding DNA: TGTGCCAGCAATAGAGGAGCCACCGGGGAGCTGTTTTTT. This chain links TRBV9 with TRBJ2-2; D is undetermined. This CDR3 comprises 13 residues. The V and J ends lost 6 bases and 4 bases respectively, with 10 bases between them. Germline CDR1 is SGDLS and CDR2 is YYNGEE.

This CDR3 is CASSESATAKETQYF. The DNA for the CDR3 is TGTGCCAGCAGTGAATCGGCGACAGCCAAAGAGACCCAGTACTTC. The rearrangement links TRBV25-1 to TRBJ2-5, with D possibly matching TRBD1 (5 bases). The CDR3 consists of 15 residues. The germline gives CDR1 MGHDK, CDR2 SYGVNS. V lost 1 base, J lost 3 bases, and 12 bases lay in between.

This clone was detected only once. This chain joins TRBV7-9 and TRBJ1-2; 8 positions match TRBD1. Per the germline V gene, CDR1 is SEHNR and CDR2 is FQNEAQ (reference sequence). The CDR3 covers 13 residues. The trim removed 4 bases at V and 8 bases at J, leaving 6 bases unmatched. CDR3 sequence reads: CASSSQGAGGYTF. Here the CDR3 DNA reads TGTGCCAGCAGCTCGCAGGGGGCGGGCGGCTACACCTTC.

The CDR3 DNA is TGTGCCAGCTCACGCTCAAATACCGGGGAGCAGTACTTC. Its protein is CASSRSNTGEQYF. This sequence joins TRBV18 and TRBJ2-7; D gene ambiguous. Deletions cut 4 bases from V and 7 bases from J, with 14 bases between. This CDR3 region has 13 residues. From germline, CDR1 is KGHSH and CDR2 LQKENI.

The chain recombines TRBV6-1 with TRBJ2-5; D is tentatively TRBD1 or TRBD2 (5 bases each). This CDR3 comprises 14 residues. The ends were cut back, 0 bases at V and 7 bases at J, with 12 bases in the middle. Germline CDR1 MNHNS, CDR2 SASEGT. CDR3 loop: CASSEAGTIGTQYF. The CDR3 DNA sequence: TGTGCCAGCAGTGAAGCCGGGACCATCGGGACCCAGTACTTC.